This T cell receptor beta chain appears in the sequencing data of a study of T cell changes during pregnancy in multiple sclerosis. The CDR3 is 13 amino acids. V was pared by 1 base and J by 2 bases, with 6 bases between. Germline V gene data show CDR1 as MGHRA and CDR2 as YSYEKL. The data were produced by immunoSEQ multiplex PCR, yet TCRdb's version contains in-frame clones alone and is incomplete. The sample lists about 24,000 clones; 86% were seen once. V is TRBV4-1 and J is TRBJ2-7, with D hard to call. The starting material was CD8+ T cells from peripheral blood mononuclear cells, obtained in the first trimester of pregnancy. The origin of this receptor is a female donor in good health, enrolled as a control in a pregnancy study. The CDR3 DNA reads as TGCGCCAGCAGCCAAGGCGAAGCCTACGAGCAGTACTTC. Translated, it gives CASSQGEAYEQYF.